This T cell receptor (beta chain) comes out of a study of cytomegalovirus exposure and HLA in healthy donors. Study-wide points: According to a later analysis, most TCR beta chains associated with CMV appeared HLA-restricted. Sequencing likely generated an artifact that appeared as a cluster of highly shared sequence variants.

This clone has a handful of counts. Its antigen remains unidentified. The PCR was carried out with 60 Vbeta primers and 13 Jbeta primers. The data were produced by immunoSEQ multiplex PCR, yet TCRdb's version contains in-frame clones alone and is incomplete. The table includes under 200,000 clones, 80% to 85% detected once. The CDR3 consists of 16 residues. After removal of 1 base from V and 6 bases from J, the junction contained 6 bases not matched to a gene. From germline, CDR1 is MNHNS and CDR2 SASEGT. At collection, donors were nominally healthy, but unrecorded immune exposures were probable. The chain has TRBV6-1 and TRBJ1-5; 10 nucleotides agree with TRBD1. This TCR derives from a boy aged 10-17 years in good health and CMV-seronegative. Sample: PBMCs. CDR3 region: CASSEEAGQGGQPQHF. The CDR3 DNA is TGTGCCAGCAGTGAAGAGGCCGGACAGGGGGGTCAGCCCCAGCATTTT.